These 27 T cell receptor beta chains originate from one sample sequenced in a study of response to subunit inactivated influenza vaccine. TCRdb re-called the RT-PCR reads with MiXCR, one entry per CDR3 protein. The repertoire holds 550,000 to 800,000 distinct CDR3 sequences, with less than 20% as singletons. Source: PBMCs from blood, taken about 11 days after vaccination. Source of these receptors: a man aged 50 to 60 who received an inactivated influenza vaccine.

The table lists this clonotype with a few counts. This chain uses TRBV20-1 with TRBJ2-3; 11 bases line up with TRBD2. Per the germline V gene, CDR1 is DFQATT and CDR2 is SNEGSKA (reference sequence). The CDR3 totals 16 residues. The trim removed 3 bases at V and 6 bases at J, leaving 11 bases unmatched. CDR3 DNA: TGCAGTGCTAGCGTATTAGCGGGGGGGCCTGGGGATACGCAGTATTTT. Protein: CSASVLAGGPGDTQYF.

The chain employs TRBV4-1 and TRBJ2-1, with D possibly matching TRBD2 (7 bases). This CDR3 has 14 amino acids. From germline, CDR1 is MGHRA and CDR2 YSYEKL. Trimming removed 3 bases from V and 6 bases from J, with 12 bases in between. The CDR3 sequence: CASSQAGEGNEQFF. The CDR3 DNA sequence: TGCGCCAGCAGCCAGGCAGGGGAGGGCAATGAGCAGTTCTTC.

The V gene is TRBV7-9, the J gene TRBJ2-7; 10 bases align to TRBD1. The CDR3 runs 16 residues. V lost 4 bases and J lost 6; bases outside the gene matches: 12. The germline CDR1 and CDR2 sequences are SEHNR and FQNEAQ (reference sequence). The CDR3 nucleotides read TGTGCCAGCAGCTATTCGCCGGGACAGGGGAAAACCGAGCAGTACTTC. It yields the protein CASSYSPGQGKTEQYF.

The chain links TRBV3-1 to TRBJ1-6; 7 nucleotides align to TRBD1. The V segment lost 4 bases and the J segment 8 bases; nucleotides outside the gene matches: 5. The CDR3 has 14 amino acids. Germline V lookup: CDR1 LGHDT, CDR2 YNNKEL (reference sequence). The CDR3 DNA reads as TGTGCCAGCAGCCGGGGACAGATCCATTCACCCCTCCACTTT. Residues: CASSRGQIHSPLHF.

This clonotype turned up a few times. The CDR3 DNA reads TGCAGCGTTTTATTCCCATGGGGACCTAGCGAAACGCAGTATTTT. This gives the protein CSVLFPWGPSETQYF. The chain recombines TRBV29-1 with TRBJ2-3; possibly TRBD2 for D (6 bases). Germline values: CDR1 SQVTM, CDR2 ANQGSEA. The CDR3 extends over 15 amino acids. The V end was cut by 5 bases, the J end by 9 bases, with 24 bases between.

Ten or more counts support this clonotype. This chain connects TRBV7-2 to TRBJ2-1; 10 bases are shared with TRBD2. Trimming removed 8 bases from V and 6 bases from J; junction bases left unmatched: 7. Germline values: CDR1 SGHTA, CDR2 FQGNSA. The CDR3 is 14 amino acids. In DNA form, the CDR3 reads TGTGCCAGCGTGTCTAGCGGGGGAGTCAATGAGCAGTTCTTC. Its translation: CASVSSGGVNEQFF.

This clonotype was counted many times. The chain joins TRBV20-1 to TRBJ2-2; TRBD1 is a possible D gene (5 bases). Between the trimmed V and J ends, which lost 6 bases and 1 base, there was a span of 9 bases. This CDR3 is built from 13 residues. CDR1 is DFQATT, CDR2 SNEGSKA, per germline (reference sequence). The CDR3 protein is CSAQTVNTGELFF. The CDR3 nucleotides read TGCAGTGCCCAGACAGTGAACACCGGGGAGCTGTTTTTT.

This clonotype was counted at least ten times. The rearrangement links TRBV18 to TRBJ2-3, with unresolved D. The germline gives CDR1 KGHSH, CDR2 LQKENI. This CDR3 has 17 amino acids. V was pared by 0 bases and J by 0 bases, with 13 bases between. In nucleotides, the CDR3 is TGTGCCAGCTCACCACCGGTTTTTGCACCGAGCACAGATACGCAGTATTTT. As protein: CASSPPVFAPSTDTQYF.

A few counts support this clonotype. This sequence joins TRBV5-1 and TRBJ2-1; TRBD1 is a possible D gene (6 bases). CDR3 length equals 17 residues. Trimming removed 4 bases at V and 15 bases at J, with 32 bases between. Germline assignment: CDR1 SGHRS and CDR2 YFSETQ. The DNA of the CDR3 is TGCGCCAGCAGCCACCCCACCGGGACATTGGGTCGCGTGACTTCGTTCTTC. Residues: CASSHPTGTLGRVTSFF.

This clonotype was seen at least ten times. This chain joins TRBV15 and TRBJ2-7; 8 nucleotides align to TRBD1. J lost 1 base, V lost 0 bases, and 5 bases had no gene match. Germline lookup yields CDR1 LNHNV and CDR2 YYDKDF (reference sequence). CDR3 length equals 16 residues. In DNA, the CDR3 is TGTGCCACCAGCAGAGATTGGACAGGGTCTTCCTACGAGCAGTACTTC. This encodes CATSRDWTGSSYEQYF.

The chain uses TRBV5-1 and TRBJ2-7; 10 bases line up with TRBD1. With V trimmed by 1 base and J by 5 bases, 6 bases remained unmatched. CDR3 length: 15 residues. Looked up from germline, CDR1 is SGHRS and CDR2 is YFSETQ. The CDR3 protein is CASSLLTGGQDEQYF. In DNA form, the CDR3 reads TGCGCCAGCAGCTTGCTGACAGGGGGCCAGGACGAGCAGTACTTC.

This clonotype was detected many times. The CDR3 loop is CASSLLGTYRETYEQYF. The DNA for the CDR3 is TGTGCCAGCAGTTTGTTGGGGACGTACAGGGAAACCTACGAGCAGTACTTC. V and J are TRBV28 and TRBJ2-7; a possible D gene is TRBD1 (6 bases). The CDR3 totals 17 residues. Trimming removed 3 bases from V and 2 bases from J, with 20 bases in between. Germline CDR1 and CDR2: MDHEN and SYDVKM. The full variable domain, its missing parts supplied by reference TRBV28 and TRBJ2-7, is DVKVTQSSRYLVKRTGEKVFLECVQDMDHENMFWYRQDPGLGLRLIYFSYDVKMKEKGDIPEGYSVSREKKERFSLILESASTNQTSMYLCASSLLGTYRETYEQYFGPGTRLTVT.

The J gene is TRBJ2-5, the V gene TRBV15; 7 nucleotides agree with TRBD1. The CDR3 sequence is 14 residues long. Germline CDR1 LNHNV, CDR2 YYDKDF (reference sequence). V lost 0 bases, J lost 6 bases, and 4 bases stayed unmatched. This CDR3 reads CATSRDTGVKTQYF. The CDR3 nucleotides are TGTGCCACCAGCAGAGATACAGGGGTGAAGACCCAGTACTTC.

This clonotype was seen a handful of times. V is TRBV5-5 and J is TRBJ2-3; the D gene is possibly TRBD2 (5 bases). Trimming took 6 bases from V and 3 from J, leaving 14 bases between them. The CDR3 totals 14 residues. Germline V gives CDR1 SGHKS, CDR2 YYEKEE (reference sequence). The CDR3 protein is CASNEGLGTDTQYF. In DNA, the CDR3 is TGTGCCAGCAACGAGGGCCTAGGAACAGATACGCAGTATTTT.

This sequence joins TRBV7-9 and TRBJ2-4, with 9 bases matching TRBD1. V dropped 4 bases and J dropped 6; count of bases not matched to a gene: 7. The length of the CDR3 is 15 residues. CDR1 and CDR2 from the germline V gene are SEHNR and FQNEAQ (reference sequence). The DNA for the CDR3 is TGTGCCAGCAGCTCCTCCAACAGGGGGCTAAACATTCAGTACTTC. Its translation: CASSSSNRGLNIQYF.

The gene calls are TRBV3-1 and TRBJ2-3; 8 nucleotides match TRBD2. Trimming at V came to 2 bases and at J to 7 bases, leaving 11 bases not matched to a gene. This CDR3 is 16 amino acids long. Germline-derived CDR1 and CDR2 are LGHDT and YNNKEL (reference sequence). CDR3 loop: CASSQTSGGGSNTQYF. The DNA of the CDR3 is TGTGCCAGCAGCCAAACTAGCGGCGGAGGCTCAAATACGCAGTATTTT.

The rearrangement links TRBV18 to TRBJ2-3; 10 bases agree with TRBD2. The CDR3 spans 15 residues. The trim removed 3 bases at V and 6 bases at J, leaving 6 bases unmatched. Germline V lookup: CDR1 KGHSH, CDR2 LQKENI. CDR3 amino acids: CASSPVAGGSDTQYF. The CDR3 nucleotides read TGTGCCAGCTCACCGGTAGCGGGGGGATCGGATACGCAGTATTTT.

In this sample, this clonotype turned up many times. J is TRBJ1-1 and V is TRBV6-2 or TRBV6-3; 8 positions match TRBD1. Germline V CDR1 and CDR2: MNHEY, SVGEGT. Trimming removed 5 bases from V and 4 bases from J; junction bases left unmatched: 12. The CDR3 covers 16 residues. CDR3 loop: CASSRRTGWSSTEAFF. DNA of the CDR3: TGTGCCAGCAGTAGGAGGACAGGGTGGAGTAGCACTGAAGCTTTCTTT.

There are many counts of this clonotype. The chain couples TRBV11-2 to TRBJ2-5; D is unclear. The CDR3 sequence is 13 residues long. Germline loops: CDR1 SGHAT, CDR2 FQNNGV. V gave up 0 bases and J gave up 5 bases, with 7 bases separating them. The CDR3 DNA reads TGTGCCAGCAGCTTAGATGAGATCGAGACCCAGTACTTC. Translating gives CASSLDEIETQYF.

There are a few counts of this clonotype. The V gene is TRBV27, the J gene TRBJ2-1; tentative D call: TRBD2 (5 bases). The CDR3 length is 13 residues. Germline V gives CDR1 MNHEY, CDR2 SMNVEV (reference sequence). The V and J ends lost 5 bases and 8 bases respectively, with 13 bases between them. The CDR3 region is CASSIRVRDEQFF. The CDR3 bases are TGTGCCAGCAGTATCCGGGTGAGGGATGAGCAGTTCTTC.

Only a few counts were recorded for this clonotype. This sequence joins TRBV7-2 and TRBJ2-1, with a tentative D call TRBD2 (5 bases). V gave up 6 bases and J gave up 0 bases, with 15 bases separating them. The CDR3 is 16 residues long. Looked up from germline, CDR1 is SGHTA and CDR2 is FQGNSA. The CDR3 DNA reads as TGTGCCAGCAGACCAACCCCCGGGGACTCCTACAATGAGCAGTTCTTC. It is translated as CASRPTPGDSYNEQFF.

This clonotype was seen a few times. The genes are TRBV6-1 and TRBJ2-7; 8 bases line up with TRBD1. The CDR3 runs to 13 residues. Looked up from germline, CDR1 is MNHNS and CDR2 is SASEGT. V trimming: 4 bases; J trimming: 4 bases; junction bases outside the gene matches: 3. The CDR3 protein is CASSAWTGYEQYF. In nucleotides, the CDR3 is TGTGCCAGCAGTGCATGGACAGGGTACGAGCAGTACTTC.

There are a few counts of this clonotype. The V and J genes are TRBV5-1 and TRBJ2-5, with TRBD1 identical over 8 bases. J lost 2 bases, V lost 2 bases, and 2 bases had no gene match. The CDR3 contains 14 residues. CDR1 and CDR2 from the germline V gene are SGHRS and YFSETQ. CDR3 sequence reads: CASSFGDRQETQYF. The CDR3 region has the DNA TGCGCCAGCAGCTTTGGGGACAGGCAAGAGACCCAGTACTTC.

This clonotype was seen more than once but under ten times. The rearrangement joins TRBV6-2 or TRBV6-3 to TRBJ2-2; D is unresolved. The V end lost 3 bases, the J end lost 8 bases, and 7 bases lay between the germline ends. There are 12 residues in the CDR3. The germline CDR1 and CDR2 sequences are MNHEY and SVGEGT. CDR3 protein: CASSYLVGELFF. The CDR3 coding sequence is TGTGCCAGCAGTTATTTGGTTGGGGAGCTGTTTTTT.

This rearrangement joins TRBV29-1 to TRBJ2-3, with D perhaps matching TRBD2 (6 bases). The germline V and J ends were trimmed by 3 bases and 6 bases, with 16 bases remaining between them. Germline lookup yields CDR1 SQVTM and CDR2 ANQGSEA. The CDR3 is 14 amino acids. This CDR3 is CSVDISGRRDTQYF. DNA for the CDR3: TGCAGCGTTGATATCAGCGGGCGGAGGGATACGCAGTATTTT.

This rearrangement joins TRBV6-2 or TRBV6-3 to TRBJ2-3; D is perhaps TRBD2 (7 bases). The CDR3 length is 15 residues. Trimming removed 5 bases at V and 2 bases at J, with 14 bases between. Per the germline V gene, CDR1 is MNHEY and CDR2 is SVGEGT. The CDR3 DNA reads TGTGCCAGCAGTCCCCGGGCGGGGGCCACAGATACGCAGTATTTT. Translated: CASSPRAGATDTQYF.

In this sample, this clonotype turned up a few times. The CDR3 region is CAISESVDTQYF. The CDR3 DNA follows: TGTGCCATCAGTGAGTCTGTAGATACGCAGTATTTT. The V gene is TRBV10-3, the J gene TRBJ2-3; D unresolved. V was cut by 0 bases and J by 5 bases, with 3 bases left in between. CDR3 size: 12 residues. The germline V gene encodes CDR1 ENHRY and CDR2 SYGVKD.